This entry features one TCR beta chain sequence. Its specificity is not known. Collected material from alopecia areata patients comprised lesional scalp punch biopsies and peripheral blood. Cell sorting was applied to PBMCs, and CD4+ and CD8+ T cells were collected. This sample is drawn from a study of CD8+ T cells in alopecia areata. General observations from the study: Sequences from scalp samples also cover resident alphabeta T cells of normal skin. TCR sharing was clearer in mice than between patients, perhaps partly owing to patient HLA diversity.

Germline values: CDR1 SNHLY, CDR2 FYNNEI. J was trimmed by 4 bases and V by 6 bases; bases with no gene match: 11. This CDR3 contains 18 residues. Extraction of RNA preceded its reverse transcription into cDNA, which served as the sequencing template. Profiled with immunoSEQ multiplex PCR; TCRdb holds only in-frame clones, not every one. The sample yields tens of thousands of clones, approximately 65% seen once. The specimen sequenced was NKG2D-high CD8+ T cells sorted from blood. The J gene is TRBJ2-3, the V gene TRBV2, with TRBD2 matching 15 bases. The source is a human donor with alopecia areata. CDR3 sequence (DNA): TGTGCCAGCAGGACTGGACTAGCGGGGGGGCGGGCTCCAGATACGCAGTATTTT. Translated: CASRTGLAGGRAPDTQYF.